This T cell receptor (beta chain) was found in a study of CD8+ T cells in alopecia areata. Overall study results and limits: The study found higher clonality in lesional than normal scalp, especially in alopecia totalis/universalis. Compared with mice, patients displayed less clear TCR sharing, possibly for HLA-related reasons.

Once RNA had been extracted, it was reverse transcribed into cDNA to act as the sequencing template. Assay: immunoSEQ multiplex PCR; the TCRdb copy retains only in-frame clones and omits some. The sample gives about 160,000 clones, just over 65% of which show up once; roughly 0.91% is in the top ten. CDR3 length equals 14 residues. In germline, CDR1 is SGHRS, CDR2 YFSETQ. The ends lost 0 bases at V and 4 bases at J; junction bases unmatched: 3. Treatment of the sample: oral pan-JAK inhibitor, 5-10 mg twice daily. To note about this clone: Its antigen is undetermined.

The specimen was CD4+ T cells sorted from blood, collected at week 4, from a patient treated with tofacitinib. This receptor was taken from a human donor with alopecia areata. This chain links TRBV5-1 with TRBJ1-2, with 7 bases that match TRBD1. CDR3 in DNA: TGCGCCAGCAGCTTGGAGGCAGGGGGCTATGGCTACACCTTC. Translating gives CASSLEAGGYGYTF.